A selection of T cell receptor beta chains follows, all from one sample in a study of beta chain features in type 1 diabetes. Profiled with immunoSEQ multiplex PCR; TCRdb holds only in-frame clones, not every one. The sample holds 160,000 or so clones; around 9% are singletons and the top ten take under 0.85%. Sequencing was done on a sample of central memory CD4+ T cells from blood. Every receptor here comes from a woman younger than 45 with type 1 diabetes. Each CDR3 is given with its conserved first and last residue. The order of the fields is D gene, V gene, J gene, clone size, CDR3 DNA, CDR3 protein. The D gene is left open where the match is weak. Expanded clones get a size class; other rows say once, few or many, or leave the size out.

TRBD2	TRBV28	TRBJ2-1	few	TGTGCCAGCAGTTTAAGTCCGCTAGCGGGAGGTAATGAGCAGTTCTTC	CASSLSPLAGGNEQFF
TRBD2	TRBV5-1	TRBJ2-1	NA	TGCGCCAGCAGCTCGTTGGGACTAGCAGTAAACAATGAGCAGTTCTTC	CASSSLGLAVNNEQFF
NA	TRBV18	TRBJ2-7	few	TGTGCCAGCTCACCGGGCGGGCCCTACGAGCAGTACTTC	CASSPGGPYEQYF
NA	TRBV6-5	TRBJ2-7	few	TGTGCCAGCAGTTACTCGATTAGTAATAGAGCGCACTTC	CASSYSISNRAHF
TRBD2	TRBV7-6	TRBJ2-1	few	TGTGCCAGCAGCCCGCTAGCGGGAGGGGACAATGAGCAGTTCTTC	CASSPLAGGDNEQFF
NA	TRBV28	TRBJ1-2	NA	TGTGCCAGTTCAGCGACTACCTATGGCTACACCTTC	CASSATTYGYTF
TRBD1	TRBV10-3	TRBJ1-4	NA	TGTGCCATCAGCGGACAGGGGGCCGCTGAAAAACTGTTTTTT	CAISGQGAAEKLFF
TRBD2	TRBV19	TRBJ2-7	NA	TGTGCCAGTAGTCTGACTAGCGGAACCTACGAGCAGTACTTC	CASSLTSGTYEQYF
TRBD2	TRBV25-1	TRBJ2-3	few	TGTGCCAGCAGTAGTGTGCGGGAGTCCCCAGATACGCAGTATTTT	CASSSVRESPDTQYF
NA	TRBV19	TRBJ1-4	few	TGTGCCAGTAGAGCGGTAAACAGATATGAAAAACTGTTTTTT	CASRAVNRYEKLFF
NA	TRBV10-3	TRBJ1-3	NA	TGTGCCATCAGTGGAACGGACGGGAACTCTGGAAACACCATATATTTT	CAISGTDGNSGNTIYF
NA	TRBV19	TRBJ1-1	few	TGTGCCAGTAGTATGGCAGGGCTCACTGAAGCTTTCTTT	CASSMAGLTEAFF
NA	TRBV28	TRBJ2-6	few	TGTGCCAGCACCCATGGAGGGGGCGCTGGGGCCAACGTCCTGACTTTC	CASTHGGGAGANVLTF
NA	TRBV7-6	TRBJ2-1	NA	TGTGCCAGCAGCCCCTCGAGCCTGGACAATGAGCAGTTCTTC	CASSPSSLDNEQFF
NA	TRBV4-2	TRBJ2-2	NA	TGTGCCAGCAGCCAAGCTGGGGAGGCCGGGGAGCTGTTTTTT	CASSQAGEAGELFF
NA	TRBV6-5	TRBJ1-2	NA	TGTGCCAGCAGTTATGGGGCGTTATCCGGCTACACCTTC	CASSYGALSGYTF
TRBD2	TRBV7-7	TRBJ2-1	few	TGTGCTAGCAGCGCGGGAGTAGGGAATGAGCAGTTCTTC	CASSAGVGNEQFF
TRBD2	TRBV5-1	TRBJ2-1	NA	TGCGCCAGCAGCGATAGCGGGGACGATGAGCAGTTCTTC	CASSDSGDDEQFF
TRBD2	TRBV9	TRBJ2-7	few	TGTGCCAGCAGCGTAGGGACTAGCGGGGCCTCCGAGCAGTACTTC	CASSVGTSGASEQYF
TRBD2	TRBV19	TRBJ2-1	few	TGTGCCAGTAGCCAAGGGACTAGCGGCTACAATGAGCAGTTCTTC	CASSQGTSGYNEQFF
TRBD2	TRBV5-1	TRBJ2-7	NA	TGCGCCAGCAGCCCAGGACTAGCGGGAGTTCGCGAGCAGTACTTC	CASSPGLAGVREQYF
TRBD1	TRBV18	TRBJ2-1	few	TGTGCCAGCTCACTATACTCCGGGACAGATTTCAATGAGCAGTTCTTC	CASSLYSGTDFNEQFF
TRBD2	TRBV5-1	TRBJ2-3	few	TGCGCCAGCAGCTTGGCTACGGGAGGCTTACCAGATACGCAGTATTTT	CASSLATGGLPDTQYF
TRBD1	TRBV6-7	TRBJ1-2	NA	TGTGCCAGCAGTTACCCCCTGGACAGGGGGCCGTACTCTTATGGCTACACCTTC	CASSYPLDRGPYSYGYTF
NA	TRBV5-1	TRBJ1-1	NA	TGCGCCAGCAGCTTCCGGGACACTGAAGCTTTCTTT	CASSFRDTEAFF
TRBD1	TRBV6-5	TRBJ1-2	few	TGTGCCAGCAGTTACTCTCCGGGACAGGGCTATGGCTACACCTTC	CASSYSPGQGYGYTF
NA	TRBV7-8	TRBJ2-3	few	TGTGCCAGCAGCGACCCGTTCGGACTCACAGATACGCAGTATTTT	CASSDPFGLTDTQYF
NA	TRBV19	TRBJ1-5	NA	TGTGCCAGTATCGGACAGTTCAATCAGCCCCAGCATTTT	CASIGQFNQPQHF
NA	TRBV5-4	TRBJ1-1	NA	TGTGCCAGCAGCTTGACGGTGAACACTGAAGCTTTCTTT	CASSLTVNTEAFF
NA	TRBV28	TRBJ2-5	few	TGTGCCAGCAAGAGGGAAGAGACCCAGTACTTC	CASKREETQYF
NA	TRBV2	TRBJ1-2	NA	TGTGCCAGCATTGGACTTCTCGCTAACTATGGCTACACCTTC	CASIGLLANYGYTF
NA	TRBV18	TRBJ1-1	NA	TGTGCCAGCTCGAGTCAACCGAACACTGAAGCTTTCTTT	CASSSQPNTEAFF
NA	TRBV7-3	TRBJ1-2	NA	TGTGCCAGCAGCCAAGGAGCCGCTAACTATGGCTACACCTTC	CASSQGAANYGYTF
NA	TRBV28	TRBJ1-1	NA	TGTGCCAGCAGTTTAGGGGCACATTACACTGAAGCTTTCTTT	CASSLGAHYTEAFF